These 32 T cell receptor beta chains were sequenced from one sample in a study of shared clonotypes between healthy human individuals. Naive CD8 cells comprised CD45RO-negative, CCR7-positively selected cells, excluding terminally differentiated effector memory CD45RA+ cells. The protocol was immunoSEQ multiplex PCR, while the TCRdb copy is restricted to in-frame clones and leaves out a portion. The sample consists of some 630,000 clones, 95% to 96% of them appearing once. Sequenced sample: naive CD8+ T cells sorted from blood. The receptor source for this set is a woman under 40 in good health.

The chain combines TRBV19 with TRBJ1-2; 8 nucleotides match TRBD1. The CDR3 is 14 amino acids. V shed 3 bases and J 5 bases; nucleotides not matched to a gene: 5. Germline assignment: CDR1 LNHDA and CDR2 SQIVND (reference sequence). The CDR3 DNA follows: TGTGCCAGTAGTATCCTTGACAGGGGATATGGCTACACCTTC. This gives the protein CASSILDRGYGYTF.

The chain has TRBV10-3 and TRBJ2-1, with TRBD1 matching over 8 bases. Per the germline V gene, CDR1 is ENHRY and CDR2 is SYGVKD. V shed 4 bases, J shed 5 bases, and the junction held 7 bases outside the gene matches. The CDR3 covers 15 residues. The CDR3 DNA is TGTGCCATCAGTGCCCCAGGGGGCCCTCACAATGAGCAGTTCTTC. It specifies CAISAPGGPHNEQFF.

The chain joins TRBV5-6 to TRBJ2-2; TRBD1 matches at 10 bases. Germline loops: CDR1 SGHDT, CDR2 YYEEEE. V gave up 3 bases and J gave up 4 bases; unmatched junction bases: 9. This CDR3 region has 17 residues. CDR3 amino acids: CASSSTGGWGVTGELFF. The CDR3 nucleotides read TGTGCCAGCAGCTCGACAGGGGGCTGGGGCGTCACCGGGGAGCTGTTTTTT.

This clone came up once. This chain uses TRBV27 with TRBJ2-7; D gene uncertain. V was shortened by 0 bases and J by 6 bases, with 9 bases between the two germline ends. CDR1 is MNHEY and CDR2 is SMNVEV in the germline V gene (reference sequence). This CDR3 contains 13 residues. The CDR3 DNA reads as TGTGCCAGCAGTTTATCCAGTTCCGGCGAGCAGTACTTC. Translating it yields CASSLSSSGEQYF.

This chain links TRBV10-2 with TRBJ2-2, with 10 bases identical to TRBD2. The CDR3 is 13 residues long. The junction had 5 bases not matched to a gene; V was cut back by 8 bases and J by 8 bases. The germline gives CDR1 WSHSY, CDR2 SAAADI. The CDR3 DNA sequence: TGCGCCAGCCTAGCGGGAGCTGGAGGGGAGCTGTTTTTT. This encodes CASLAGAGGELFF.

The chain recombines TRBV7-9 with TRBJ1-1; D is unclear. Germline V gives CDR1 SEHNR, CDR2 FQNEAQ (reference sequence). V lost 5 bases and J lost 3, with 13 bases in between. The CDR3 contains 14 residues. The CDR3 coding sequence is TGTGCCAGCAGCCACCCGGCCCGGGACACTGAAGCTTTCTTT. Protein sequence: CASSHPARDTEAFF.

This chain uses TRBV19 with TRBJ1-1; 7 nucleotides line up with TRBD1. The CDR3 has 15 residues. Germline assignment: CDR1 LNHDA and CDR2 SQIVND (reference sequence). Trimming removed 6 bases from V and 1 base from J; junction bases left unmatched: 8. Here the CDR3 reads CASRQQGLRNTEAFF. The CDR3 DNA reads TGTGCCAGTAGGCAACAGGGGCTTAGGAACACTGAAGCTTTCTTT.

This chain uses TRBV19 with TRBJ2-3; 10 bases fit TRBD2. Germline CDR1 reads LNHDA; CDR2 reads SQIVND (reference sequence). Trimming removed 0 bases from V and 3 bases from J; junction bases left unmatched: 9. This CDR3 has 18 amino acids. As DNA, the CDR3 is TGTGCCAGTAGTATAGATCTAGAGGCTAGCGGGAGTACAGATACGCAGTATTTT. It translates to CASSIDLEASGSTDTQYF.

V gene TRBV28 combines with J gene TRBJ2-7; 8 positions agree with TRBD1. Unmatched junction bases numbered 8, after V lost 5 bases and J lost 2 bases. Germline V gene lookup returns CDR1 MDHEN and CDR2 SYDVKM. This CDR3 has 15 residues. The DNA of the CDR3 is TGTGCCAGCAGTCCTTGGGACAGGACAACCTACGAGCAGTACTTC. Its protein is CASSPWDRTTYEQYF.

V gene TRBV19 combines with J gene TRBJ2-7; TRBD1 matches 7 bases. CDR3 size: 15 residues. The ends lost 3 bases at V and 4 bases at J; junction bases unmatched: 9. CDR1 and CDR2 from the germline V gene are LNHDA and SQIVND (reference sequence). The CDR3 region is CASSIRDSLVYEQYF. The CDR3 DNA sequence: TGTGCCAGTAGTATTCGGGACAGTCTGGTTTACGAGCAGTACTTC.

As for this clone: Other DNA variants within this sample encode the same CDR3. This chain links TRBV27 with TRBJ2-1, with D hard to call. The CDR3 spans 14 residues. In germline, CDR1 is MNHEY, CDR2 SMNVEV (reference sequence). V was clipped by 3 bases and J by 0 bases, with 6 bases between them. CDR3 region: CASSFGGSYNEQFF. Written as DNA, the CDR3 is TGTGCCAGCAGTTTCGGCGGCTCCTACAATGAGCAGTTCTTC.

The chain combines TRBV27 with TRBJ1-3; no definite D call. Deletions cut 2 bases from V and 0 bases from J, with 5 bases between. The CDR3 contains 14 residues. Germline CDR1 MNHEY, CDR2 SMNVEV (reference sequence). Here the CDR3 DNA reads TGTGCCAGCAGTTTACGAGGCTCTGGAAACACCATATATTTT. This codes for CASSLRGSGNTIYF.

V usage is TRBV27 and J usage is TRBJ2-7; TRBD2 aligns across 7 bases. V shed 8 bases and J 2 bases; nucleotides not matched to a gene: 6. CDR1 and CDR2 from the germline V gene are MNHEY and SMNVEV (reference sequence). The CDR3 spans 13 residues. CDR3 sequence reads: CASGRGVPYEQYF. The CDR3 region has the DNA TGTGCCAGCGGACGGGGGGTTCCCTACGAGCAGTACTTC.

This clone occurred once. The chain combines TRBV5-8 with TRBJ1-2; D gene uncertain. CDR3 length: 12 residues. Looked up from germline, CDR1 is SGHTS and CDR2 is YDEGEE. V was clipped by 4 bases and J by 6 bases, with 10 bases between them. Written as DNA, the CDR3 is TGTGCCAGCAGCCCCCCTGGGAATGGCTACACCTTC. Its protein is CASSPPGNGYTF.

The V and J genes are TRBV6-5 and TRBJ2-7; possibly TRBD2 for D (6 bases). This CDR3 spans 11 amino acids. In germline, CDR1 is MNHEY, CDR2 SVGAGI. V was shortened by 7 bases and J by 8 bases, with 12 bases between the two germline ends. The DNA of the CDR3 is TGTGCCAGCACCCACGGGGGTCAGCAGTACTTC. It translates to CASTHGGQQYF.

V is TRBV7-8 and J is TRBJ2-2, with 8 bases matching TRBD1. V gave up 4 bases and J gave up 2 bases; unmatched junction bases: 12. The CDR3 is 18 amino acids. The germline CDR1 and CDR2 sequences are SGHVS and FQNEAQ. CDR3: CASSSHELDRDNTGELFF. In DNA, the CDR3 is TGTGCCAGCAGCTCCCACGAATTGGACAGGGATAACACCGGGGAGCTGTTTTTT.

The chain joins TRBV7-9 to TRBJ2-1, with 10 bases that match TRBD1. V trimming: 4 bases; J trimming: 6 bases; junction bases outside the gene matches: 6. CDR1 SEHNR and CDR2 FQNEAQ come from the germline V gene (reference sequence). The CDR3 has 15 amino acids. CDR3: CASSSPRTGGNEQFF. CDR3 nucleotides: TGTGCCAGCAGCTCGCCTCGGACAGGGGGCAATGAGCAGTTCTTC.

The chain uses TRBV27 and TRBJ2-5; tentative D call: TRBD2 (5 bases). The V and J ends lost 5 bases and 7 bases respectively, with 8 bases between them. Germline lookup yields CDR1 MNHEY and CDR2 SMNVEV (reference sequence). The CDR3 length is 11 residues. DNA of the CDR3: TGTGCCAGCAGTCATGGAGGGACCCAGTACTTC. This gives the protein CASSHGGTQYF.

The chain is built from TRBV4-2 and TRBJ2-1; D might be TRBD2 (6 bases). Germline V gene data show CDR1 as LGHNA and CDR2 as YNFKEQ. Trimming left V 0 bases short and J 6 bases short, with 9 bases between. The CDR3 contains 14 residues. CDR3 region: CASSQELAPNEQFF. The CDR3 DNA follows: TGTGCCAGCAGCCAAGAGCTAGCGCCCAATGAGCAGTTCTTC.

V usage is TRBV5-1 and J usage is TRBJ2-3; D possibly uses TRBD1 or TRBD2 (5 bases each). The ends were cut back, 5 bases at V and 6 bases at J, with 25 bases in the middle. This CDR3 is built from 17 residues. Germline V gene sequence: CDR1 SGHRS, CDR2 YFSETQ. CDR3 DNA sequence: TGCGCCAGCAGATCTGGGCCCCACGACGGGGCTGCGGATACGCAGTATTTT. This codes for CASRSGPHDGAADTQYF.

V and J are TRBV29-1 and TRBJ2-1; D is undetermined. The germline CDR1 and CDR2 sequences are SQVTM and ANQGSEA. V was clipped by 7 bases and J by 2 bases, with 6 bases between them. The CDR3 consists of 11 residues. The CDR3 region has the DNA TGCAGCGCTTTAGCCTACAATGAGCAGTTCTTC. Translated: CSALAYNEQFF.

The V and J genes are TRBV2 and TRBJ1-1; tentative D call: TRBD1 (5 bases). From germline, CDR1 is SNHLY and CDR2 FYNNEI. V lost 6 bases, J lost 1 base, and 18 bases lay in between. The CDR3 extends over 16 amino acids. CDR3 region: CASSDAPGHPNTEAFF. In DNA form, the CDR3 reads TGTGCCAGCAGCGACGCACCTGGACACCCGAACACTGAAGCTTTCTTT.

This chain connects TRBV18 to TRBJ1-5; D is possibly TRBD1 (5 bases). CDR1 is KGHSH and CDR2 is LQKENI in the germline V gene. This CDR3 is built from 14 residues. V was cut by 2 bases and J by 7 bases, with 12 bases left in between. The CDR3 sequence: CASSPIGTWQPQHF. The DNA for the CDR3 is TGTGCCAGCTCACCAATTGGGACTTGGCAGCCCCAGCATTTT.

The rearrangement uses TRBV6-9 and TRBJ1-5; D ambiguous. The V and J ends lost 11 bases and 1 base respectively, with 9 bases between them. CDR3 length equals 12 residues. Looked up from germline, CDR1 is MNHGY and CDR2 is SVAAGI. The CDR3, as DNA: TGTGCCCTCCCCGGGAGCAATCAGCCCCAGCATTTT. Translated: CALPGSNQPQHF.

This chain joins TRBV29-1 and TRBJ2-7; 8 positions agree with TRBD2. The germline gives CDR1 SQVTM, CDR2 ANQGSEA. The CDR3 spans 14 residues. V was clipped by 4 bases and J by 1 base; unmatched bases: 6. CDR3 loop: CSVVGREGSYEQYF. The CDR3 DNA sequence: TGCAGCGTTGTGGGTCGGGAGGGATCCTACGAGCAGTACTTC.

The rearrangement uses TRBV7-9 and TRBJ2-1; 9 bases fit TRBD1. The V segment lost 5 bases and the J segment 7 bases; nucleotides outside the gene matches: 6. The CDR3 consists of 14 residues. Looked up from germline, CDR1 is SEHNR and CDR2 is FQNEAQ (reference sequence). The CDR3 bases are TGTGCCAGCAGCCCGGGACAGGGTAGGAATGAGCAGTTCTTC. Protein sequence: CASSPGQGRNEQFF.

The genes are TRBV7-8 and TRBJ2-1, with D uncertain. CDR3 length equals 14 residues. The germline V gene has CDR1 SGHVS and CDR2 FQNEAQ. Between the trimmed V and J ends, which lost 4 bases and 8 bases, there was a span of 15 bases. The CDR3 DNA is TGTGCCAGCAGCTACACCCGGGTAGGTGATGAGCAGTTCTTC. Amino acid sequence: CASSYTRVGDEQFF.

V usage is TRBV15 and J usage is TRBJ2-5; weak D call: TRBD2 (6 bases). Gene TRBJ2-7 matches the end of the DNA better, so the J call may be wrong. Germline V gene sequence: CDR1 LNHNV, CDR2 YYDKDF (reference sequence). The CDR3 runs 15 residues. As DNA, the CDR3 is TGTGCCACCAGCAGAGAACCACTAGCAGGGAACGAGCAGTACTTC. This codes for CATSREPLAGNEQYF.

The chain employs TRBV19 and TRBJ1-1; TRBD1 agrees at 8 bases. Per germline, CDR1 LNHDA and CDR2 SQIVND (reference sequence). The CDR3 extends over 14 amino acids. The V gene end was trimmed by 5 bases and the J gene end by 4 bases; junction bases not matched to a gene: 6. The CDR3 DNA is TGTGCCAGTAGTCCCAGGGGGCTCGTCACTGAAGCTTTCTTT. Its protein product is CASSPRGLVTEAFF.

The chain employs TRBV13 and TRBJ2-2; perhaps TRBD1 as D (6 bases). The V end lost 5 bases, the J end lost 3 bases, and 16 bases lay between the germline ends. The CDR3 is 16 amino acids. Per the germline V gene, CDR1 is PRHDT and CDR2 is FYEKMQ (reference sequence). The CDR3 loop reads CASSGTNRVDTGELFF. In nucleotides, the CDR3 is TGTGCCAGCAGCGGCACCAACAGGGTTGACACCGGGGAGCTGTTTTTT.

In this sample, this clone turned up once. The chain uses TRBV11-2 and TRBJ2-7; D is unresolved. The CDR3 sequence is 15 residues long. The V end was cut by 5 bases, the J end by 2 bases, with 16 bases between. Germline loops: CDR1 SGHAT, CDR2 FQNNGV. The CDR3 coding sequence is TGTGCCAGCAGCAAAAGCCTCGCGGAGACCTACGAGCAGTACTTC. Translating gives CASSKSLAETYEQYF.

The rearrangement uses TRBV7-9 and TRBJ2-5; no reliable D call. The J call may be mistaken, given a closer DNA end match to TRBJ2-7. The V gene's germline CDR1 is SEHNR and CDR2 FQNEAQ (reference sequence). The CDR3 covers 13 residues. DNA of the CDR3: TGTGCCAGCAGCTTAGAGGTCAGCTACGAGCAGTACTTC. This translates into CASSLEVSYEQYF.